This T cell receptor (beta chain) was captured in a study of brain T cells in children with intractable seizures. TCRdb's copy holds only in-frame clones and misses some; the assay was immunoSEQ multiplex PCR. The sample includes about 340,000 clones, over 90% of them seen just once. Regarding time point: blood from clinic visit 5 months post-surgery; TSC patient then seizure free. The CDR3 is 16 residues long. The V end lost 0 bases, the J end lost 0 bases, and 11 bases lay between the germline ends. From germline, CDR1 is SGHRS and CDR2 YFSETQ. The sample here was peripheral blood, taken more than 4 months after surgery. The TCR originated in a boy under two years old with tuberous sclerosis and intractable seizures. The chain carries TRBV5-1 and TRBJ2-3, with D possibly TRBD2 on 5 matching bases. The CDR3 spells CASSLVLWTSTDTQYF. DNA for the CDR3: TGCGCCAGCAGCTTGGTACTGTGGACTAGCACAGATACGCAGTATTTT.